This TCR beta chain came from a study of blood T cells in healthy people across ages. Across the study: Template switching captured about one barcoded beta molecule per two T cells. Study-wide results and limits: Unsorted PBMC material precluded a definitive naive versus antigen-experienced comparison.

This clonotype was recorded a few times. Its matching antigen is unknown. PCR was performed a second time for roughly 6 to 12 cycles using a sample-barcoded 5' primer and a J-beta primer mix. TCRdb fed the 5' RACE reads into MiXCR, producing one record per CDR3 protein. This table has about 1,500,000 distinct CDR3 sequences, 42% appearing once. Germline V gene data show CDR1 as SGHTA and CDR2 as FQGNSA. There are 16 residues in the CDR3. Trimming removed 3 bases from V and 5 bases from J, with 20 bases in between. The source is a woman aged 18-35 years in good health. The gene calls are TRBV7-2 and TRBJ2-7, with D perhaps TRBD2 (6 bases). Sequencing used blood. This CDR3 is CASSLSSSLARHEQYF. Here the CDR3 DNA reads TGTGCCAGCAGCTTGTCGTCGTCCCTAGCGAGGCACGAGCAGTACTTC.